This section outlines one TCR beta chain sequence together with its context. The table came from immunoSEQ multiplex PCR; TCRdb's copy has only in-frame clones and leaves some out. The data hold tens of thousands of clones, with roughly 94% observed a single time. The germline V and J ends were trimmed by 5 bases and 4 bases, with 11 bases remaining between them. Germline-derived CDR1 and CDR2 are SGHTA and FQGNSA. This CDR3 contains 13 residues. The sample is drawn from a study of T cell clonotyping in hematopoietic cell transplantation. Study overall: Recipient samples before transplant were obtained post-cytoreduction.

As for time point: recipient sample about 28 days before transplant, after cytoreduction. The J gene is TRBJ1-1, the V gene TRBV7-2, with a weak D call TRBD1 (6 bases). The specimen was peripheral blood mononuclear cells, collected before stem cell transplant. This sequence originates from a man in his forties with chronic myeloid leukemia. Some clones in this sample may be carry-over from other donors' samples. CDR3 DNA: TGTGCCAGCAGCGTTACAGGGACCACTGAAGCTTTCTTT. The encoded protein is CASSVTGTTEAFF.